The 17 T cell receptor beta chains in this list originate from one sample, sequenced in a study of cytomegalovirus exposure and HLA in healthy donors. Primers for the PCR totalled 60 Vbeta and 13 Jbeta. Using immunoSEQ multiplex PCR, the repertoire was profiled, and TCRdb retains in-frame clones only, with some absent. The sample has 100,000 to 150,000 clones; the top ten hold approximately 1.6%. The sample was PBMCs. These receptors were obtained from a young man in good health and CMV-seronegative.

The genes are TRBV7-2 and TRBJ2-5; D perhaps matches TRBD2 (7 bases). There are 16 residues in the CDR3. V lost 6 bases to trimming and J lost 4 bases, with 21 bases between them. The germline gives CDR1 SGHTA, CDR2 FQGNSA. CDR3 sequence (DNA): TGTGCCAGCAGTCCGATTTACGGGGGGCCGGGAGAGACCCAGTACTTC. Its translation is CASSPIYGGPGETQYF.

V and J are TRBV14 and TRBJ1-5; 9 bases match TRBD1. CDR1 and CDR2 (germline): SGHDN, FVKESK. This CDR3 has 15 residues. V trimming: 5 bases; J trimming: 5 bases; junction bases outside the gene matches: 7. The CDR3 nucleotides read TGTGCCAGCAGCTCCTCCGGGACAGGGTATCAGCCCCAGCATTTT. It yields the protein CASSSSGTGYQPQHF.

The chain has TRBV10-3 and TRBJ1-2; possibly TRBD1 for D (5 bases). The CDR3 has 13 amino acids. Germline CDR1 and CDR2: ENHRY and SYGVKD. Trimming removed 4 bases from V and 7 bases from J, with 13 bases in between. CDR3: CAISGGGGGGYTF. CDR3 coding DNA: TGTGCCATCAGTGGGGGGGGAGGAGGTGGCTACACCTTC.

The chain uses TRBV29-1 and TRBJ1-1; D remains unclear. This CDR3 has 11 residues. Germline CDR1 reads SQVTM; CDR2 reads ANQGSEA. The germline V and J ends were trimmed by 6 bases and 4 bases, with 9 bases remaining between them. The CDR3 spells CSVLHGTEAFF. The CDR3 nucleotides are TGCAGCGTCCTCCACGGCACTGAAGCTTTCTTT. Together with reference TRBV29-1 and TRBJ1-1, the CDR3 gives the full variable domain: SAVISQKPSRDICQRGTSLTIQCQVDSQVTMMFWYRQQPGQSLTLIATANQGSEATYESGFVIDKFPISRPNLTFSTLTVSNMSPEDSSIYLCSVLHGTEAFFGQGTRLTVV.

The rearrangement uses TRBV14 and TRBJ2-2; 7 bases are shared with TRBD1. This CDR3 region has 14 residues. The germline gives CDR1 SGHDN, CDR2 FVKESK. The chain's CDR3 is CATGTAPNTGELFF. CDR3 nucleotides: TGTGCTACCGGGACAGCTCCGAACACCGGGGAGCTGTTTTTT.

The chain recombines TRBV6-6 with TRBJ2-7, with 8 bases fitting TRBD1. This CDR3 has 14 residues. Per germline, CDR1 MNHNY and CDR2 SVGAGI (reference sequence). The ends lost 4 bases at V and 6 bases at J; junction bases unmatched: 8. The CDR3 bases are TGTGCCAGCAGTTTCCAGGGGGCGATCGGCGAGCAGTACTTC. Residues: CASSFQGAIGEQYF.

V usage is TRBV5-1 and J usage is TRBJ2-6, with 7 nucleotides matching TRBD1. J was trimmed by 2 bases and V by 4 bases; bases with no gene match: 6. The CDR3 contains 16 residues. Germline loops: CDR1 SGHRS, CDR2 YFSETQ. This CDR3 reads CASSLRTGTGANVLTF. The DNA of the CDR3 is TGCGCCAGCAGCCTGCGGACAGGTACTGGGGCCAACGTCCTGACTTTC.

The chain links TRBV10-3 to TRBJ1-4, with D unresolved. V gave up 3 bases and J gave up 6 bases, with 20 bases separating them. Per germline, CDR1 ENHRY and CDR2 SYGVKD. The CDR3 spans 17 residues. The CDR3 coding sequence is TGTGCCATCAGTGACTCCTCCCCGGGAGGGAAGGATGAAAAACTGTTTTTT. Translated: CAISDSSPGGKDEKLFF.

V usage is TRBV6-5 and J usage is TRBJ1-1; D might be TRBD1 (6 bases). CDR1 is MNHEY, CDR2 SVGAGI, per germline. The CDR3 is made up of 11 amino acids. The germline V and J ends were trimmed by 8 bases and 8 bases, with 12 bases remaining between them. CDR3 region: CASGDRKEAFF. The CDR3 DNA follows: TGTGCCAGCGGCGACAGGAAGGAAGCTTTCTTT.

The chain employs TRBV11-3 and TRBJ2-5; the match to TRBD1 covers 8 bases. V was pared by 7 bases and J by 5 bases, with 9 bases of the junction left unmatched. Per the germline V gene, CDR1 is SGHNT and CDR2 is YENEEA. The CDR3 is 14 amino acids. The CDR3 here is CASKRQGPEETQYF. CDR3 nucleotides: TGTGCCAGCAAGAGACAGGGGCCGGAGGAGACCCAGTACTTC.

This chain links TRBV19 with TRBJ2-1, with a tentative D call TRBD2 (6 bases). The germline V gene encodes CDR1 LNHDA and CDR2 SQIVND (reference sequence). The CDR3 has 18 residues. Trimming removed 7 bases at V and 4 bases at J, with 26 bases between. Here the CDR3 DNA reads TGTGCCAGTACTCCCTCTAGTGAAGTCGGGCGGGGTTACAATGAGCAGTTCTTC. It is translated as CASTPSSEVGRGYNEQFF.

The rearrangement joins TRBV7-3 to TRBJ2-1; the match to TRBD2 covers 8 bases. Germline values: CDR1 SGHTA, CDR2 FQGTGA. V lost 4 bases, J lost 7 bases, and 6 bases stayed unmatched. The CDR3 has 14 residues. The CDR3 is CASSSWSGRNEQFF. CDR3 DNA sequence: TGTGCCAGCAGCTCCTGGAGCGGGAGAAATGAGCAGTTCTTC. Filled out from reference TRBV7-3 and TRBJ2-1, the complete variable domain reads GAGVSQTPSNKVTEKGKYVELRCDPISGHTALYWYRQSLGQGPEFLIYFQGTGAADDSGLPNDRFFAVRPEGSVSTLKIQRTERGDSAVYLCASSSWSGRNEQFFGPGTRLTVL.

The J gene is TRBJ1-5, the V gene TRBV28, with 11 nucleotides matching TRBD1. V shed 3 bases and J 6 bases; nucleotides not matched to a gene: 4. The V gene's germline CDR1 is MDHEN and CDR2 SYDVKM. This CDR3 contains 15 residues. DNA for the CDR3: TGTGCCAGCAGTTTTCGGGACAGGGGGGTTCAGCCCCAGCATTTT. Translation gives CASSFRDRGVQPQHF.

V usage is TRBV28 and J usage is TRBJ2-1, with 11 bases identical to TRBD2. The CDR3 is 14 residues long. J was trimmed by 15 bases and V by 5 bases; bases with no gene match: 12. Germline V gene lookup returns CDR1 MDHEN and CDR2 SYDVKM. Written as DNA, the CDR3 is TGTGCCAGCAGTCCGGCCGGGACTAGCGGTCTATCGTTCTTC. It specifies CASSPAGTSGLSFF.

The gene calls are TRBV6-5 and TRBJ2-5, with 8 bases fitting TRBD2. This CDR3 is 13 amino acids long. V shed 6 bases and J 3 bases; nucleotides not matched to a gene: 3. The germline gives CDR1 MNHEY, CDR2 SVGAGI. The CDR3 nucleotides are TGTGCCAGCAGCTTTAGCGGGGAAGAGACCCAGTACTTC. Residues: CASSFSGEETQYF.

The chain's CDR3 is CASSRLTGGSYEQYF. DNA of the CDR3: TGTGCCAGCAGTCGTTTGACGGGGGGCTCCTACGAGCAGTACTTC. The J gene is TRBJ2-7, the V gene TRBV28; the match to TRBD2 covers 7 bases. The ends lost 5 bases at V and 0 bases at J; junction bases unmatched: 7. Germline V lookup: CDR1 MDHEN, CDR2 SYDVKM. This CDR3 has 15 amino acids. The complete variable domain, with remaining parts taken from reference TRBV28 and TRBJ2-7, reads DVKVTQSSRYLVKRTGEKVFLECVQDMDHENMFWYRQDPGLGLRLIYFSYDVKMKEKGDIPEGYSVSREKKERFSLILESASTNQTSMYLCASSRLTGGSYEQYFGPGTRLTVT.

The chain employs TRBV5-6 and TRBJ1-3; a weak D match, TRBD1 (5 bases). The CDR3 consists of 16 residues. Germline-derived CDR1 and CDR2 are SGHDT and YYEEEE. Trimming removed 0 bases at V and 9 bases at J, with 19 bases between. In DNA, the CDR3 is TGTGCCAGCAGCTTGGGGCAGGGTGTGGCTCGGACCACCATATATTTT. Amino acids: CASSLGQGVARTTIYF.